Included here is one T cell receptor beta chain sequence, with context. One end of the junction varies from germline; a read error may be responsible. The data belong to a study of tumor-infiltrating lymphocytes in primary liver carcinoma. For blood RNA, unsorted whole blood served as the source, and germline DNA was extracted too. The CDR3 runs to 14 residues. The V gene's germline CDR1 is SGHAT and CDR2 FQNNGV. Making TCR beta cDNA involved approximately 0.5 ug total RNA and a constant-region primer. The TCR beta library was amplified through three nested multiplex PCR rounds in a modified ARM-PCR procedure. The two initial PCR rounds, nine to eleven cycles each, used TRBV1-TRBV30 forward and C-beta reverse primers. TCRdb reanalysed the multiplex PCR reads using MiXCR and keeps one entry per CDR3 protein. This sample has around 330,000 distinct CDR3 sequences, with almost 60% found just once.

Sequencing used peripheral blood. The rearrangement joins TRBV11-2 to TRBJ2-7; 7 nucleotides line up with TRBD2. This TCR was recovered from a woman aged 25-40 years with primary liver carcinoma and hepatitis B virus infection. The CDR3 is CAISLSTSRAVQYF. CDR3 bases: TGTGCCATCAGCTTATCGACTAGCAGGGCGGTGCAGTATTTC.